The 10 T cell receptor beta chains presented below share a single source sample, sequenced in a study of human T cells and chemical hapten exposure. The library tagged individual cDNA molecules with unique molecular identifiers. In TCRdb, the reads were re-called with MiXCR into one record per CDR3 protein. The sample shows around 120,000 distinct CDR3 sequences, 8% to 9.5% of them seen only once. Someone pulled total RNA out of unfractionated whole blood. Sequencing input: whole blood. These TCRs come from a human donor in good health. Some clones in this sample may be carry-over from other donors' samples.

Many counts were recorded for this clonotype. V and J are TRBV5-1 and TRBJ1-4; D gene uncertain. Per the germline V gene, CDR1 is SGHRS and CDR2 is YFSETQ. V was cut by 0 bases and J by 5 bases, with 8 bases left in between. The CDR3 is made up of 14 amino acids. The CDR3 here is CASSLGGRNEKLFF. As DNA, the CDR3 is TGCGCCAGCAGCTTGGGAGGGAGAAATGAAAAACTGTTTTTT.

This clonotype was seen ten or more times. The chain couples TRBV20-1 to TRBJ1-5, with TRBD1 as a possible D gene (5 bases). This CDR3 region has 13 residues. Trimming removed 1 base at V and 6 bases at J, with 10 bases between. Per germline, CDR1 DFQATT and CDR2 SNEGSKA (reference sequence). The DNA of the CDR3 is TGCAGTGCTAGAGTAGCCGGGACTCAGCCCCAGCATTTT. Protein sequence: CSARVAGTQPQHF.

This clonotype appeared a few times. The V and J genes are TRBV20-1 and TRBJ2-2; 10 bases match TRBD2. After removal of 5 bases from V and 3 bases from J, the junction contained 3 bases not matched to a gene. Germline CDR1 DFQATT, CDR2 SNEGSKA (reference sequence). This CDR3 region has 14 residues. CDR3 sequence (DNA): TGCAGTGCTTGGCTAGCGGGAGACACCGGGGAGCTGTTTTTT. It specifies CSAWLAGDTGELFF.

This clonotype was found a few times. This rearrangement joins TRBV29-1 to TRBJ2-1; the D is unclear. The V gene lost 6 bases and the J gene lost 6 bases, with 6 bases spanning the gap. Germline values: CDR1 SQVTM, CDR2 ANQGSEA. The CDR3 runs 10 residues. The CDR3 loop is CSVGVNEQFF. In nucleotides, the CDR3 is TGCAGCGTCGGAGTCAATGAGCAGTTCTTC.

The V and J genes are TRBV6-6 and TRBJ2-5; 10 bases agree with TRBD2. V shed 5 bases and J 1 base; nucleotides not matched to a gene: 7. Germline CDR1 reads MNHNY; CDR2 reads SVGAGI (reference sequence). This CDR3 spans 16 amino acids. The chain's CDR3 is CASSQPSGRAQETQYF. The CDR3 DNA is TGTGCCAGCAGTCAACCGAGCGGGAGGGCCCAAGAGACCCAGTACTTC.

This clonotype was recorded a few times. The chain recombines TRBV28 with TRBJ2-7, with D perhaps matching TRBD2 (6 bases). The CDR3 contains 15 residues. CDR1 and CDR2 from the germline V gene are MDHEN and SYDVKM. V dropped 6 bases and J dropped 4 bases, with 19 bases sitting between them. Here the CDR3 reads CASSPTRTGSYEQYF. Here the CDR3 DNA reads TGTGCCAGCAGCCCTACACGAACCGGGAGTTACGAGCAGTACTTC.

Ten or more counts support this clonotype. The CDR3 loop is CASLEGGGTEAFF. The CDR3 nucleotides are TGTGCCAGCCTGGAGGGGGGTGGCACTGAAGCTTTCTTT. The chain has TRBV18 and TRBJ1-1; D may be TRBD1 (6 bases). The germline CDR1 and CDR2 sequences are KGHSH and LQKENI. Between the trimmed V and J ends, which lost 8 bases and 4 bases, there was a span of 14 bases. This CDR3 spans 13 amino acids.

CDR3 coding DNA: TGTGCCAGCAGTCTCTCCGTATCTAGCTCCTACGAGCAGTACTTC. It translates to CASSLSVSSSYEQYF. The chain links TRBV2 to TRBJ2-7; no definite D call. The germline V and J ends were trimmed by 5 bases and 0 bases, with 14 bases remaining between them. CDR3 length equals 15 residues. Germline values: CDR1 SNHLY, CDR2 FYNNEI.

This clonotype was recorded many times. This chain connects TRBV6-5 to TRBJ1-2; no reliable D call. This CDR3 region has 14 residues. Germline CDR1 reads MNHEY; CDR2 reads SVGAGI. Trimming pared 2 bases from V and 3 bases from J, leaving 10 bases between. CDR3 in amino acids: CASSYLPRDYGYTF. CDR3 in DNA: TGTGCCAGCAGTTACCTTCCCCGGGACTATGGCTACACCTTC.

The chain uses TRBV27 and TRBJ1-1, with TRBD1 identical over 9 bases. Germline assignment: CDR1 MNHEY and CDR2 SMNVEV (reference sequence). The CDR3 extends over 15 amino acids. V shed 6 bases, J shed 5 bases, and the junction held 10 bases outside the gene matches. This CDR3 reads CASRFRQQGATEAFF. The CDR3, as DNA: TGTGCCAGCAGATTCCGCCAACAGGGGGCTACTGAAGCTTTCTTT.